This is a list of T cell receptor beta chains from one sample in a study of blood T cell repertoires in COVID-19. Measured with immunoSEQ multiplex PCR; TCRdb has only the in-frame clones, and not every one. Here the sample spans over 150,000 clones, about 84% being singletons. Sequencing used peripheral blood. These receptors all come from a human donor in a cohort sampled during active COVID-19. Each CDR3 is given with its conserved first and last residue. Fields, in order: clone size, J gene, V gene, D gene, CDR3 DNA, CDR3 protein. The D gene is left open where the match is weak. Not every row has a clone size; where given, it reads once, few, many or a size class.

clone size: NA; J gene: TRBJ2-3; V gene: TRBV25-1; D gene: NA; CDR3 DNA: TGTGCCAGCAGTGAATTACAGGGCATAGATACGCAGTATTTT; CDR3 protein: CASSELQGIDTQYF
clone size: NA; J gene: TRBJ2-1; V gene: TRBV7-3; D gene: TRBD2; CDR3 DNA: TGTGCCAGCAGCGTTAAACTAGCGTTGATATACAATGAGCAGTTCTTC; CDR3 protein: CASSVKLALIYNEQFF
clone size: NA; J gene: TRBJ2-7; V gene: TRBV3-1/TRBV3-2; D gene: NA; CDR3 DNA: TGTGCCAGCAGCCAAGATCGGGTCGAGCAGTACTTC; CDR3 protein: CASSQDRVEQYF
clone size: once; J gene: TRBJ2-7; V gene: TRBV25-1; D gene: TRBD1; CDR3 DNA: TGTGCCAGCAGCATACCCCGGGGACAGGAGTACGAGCAGTACTTC; CDR3 protein: CASSIPRGQEYEQYF
clone size: NA; J gene: TRBJ1-6; V gene: TRBV30; D gene: NA; CDR3 DNA: TGTGCCTGGAGCCCCGCCAGGTATACACCCCTCCACTTT; CDR3 protein: CAWSPARYTPLHF
clone size: NA; J gene: TRBJ1-2; V gene: TRBV10-2; D gene: NA; CDR3 DNA: TGCGCCAGCAGTTTGGGAAGGGGGTCATACTATGGCTACACCTTC; CDR3 protein: CASSLGRGSYYGYTF
clone size: NA; J gene: TRBJ2-7; V gene: TRBV15; D gene: NA; CDR3 DNA: TGTGCCACCAGCCCGGGACTTCTTACCTACGAGCAGTACTTC; CDR3 protein: CATSPGLLTYEQYF
clone size: NA; J gene: TRBJ2-7; V gene: TRBV9; D gene: NA; CDR3 DNA: TGTGCCAGCAGCGCAGGGGACGACCCCTACGAGCAGTACTTC; CDR3 protein: CASSAGDDPYEQYF
clone size: NA; J gene: TRBJ1-4; V gene: TRBV4-2; D gene: NA; CDR3 DNA: TGTGCCAGCAGCCAAGATCTAGGGGAGGATGAAAAACTGTTTTTT; CDR3 protein: CASSQDLGEDEKLFF
clone size: NA; J gene: TRBJ1-1; V gene: TRBV7-8; D gene: NA; CDR3 DNA: TGTGCCAGCAGCCCCGAACAGGGAATGGACACTGAAGCTTTCTTT; CDR3 protein: CASSPEQGMDTEAFF
clone size: NA; J gene: TRBJ1-5; V gene: TRBV27; D gene: NA; CDR3 DNA: TGTGCCAGCAGCGCCAGATCCGACGGGCAGCCCCAGCATTTT; CDR3 protein: CASSARSDGQPQHF
clone size: NA; J gene: TRBJ1-6; V gene: TRBV2; D gene: TRBD1; CDR3 DNA: TGTGCCAGCAATGATGAGGACAGGGGGCGCGAAGTTTCACCCCTCCACTTT; CDR3 protein: CASNDEDRGREVSPLHF
clone size: NA; J gene: TRBJ2-2; V gene: TRBV5-1; D gene: NA; CDR3 DNA: TGCGCCAGCAGCCAAGGAACGAGGGGGGAGCTGTTTTTT; CDR3 protein: CASSQGTRGELFF
clone size: NA; J gene: TRBJ2-7; V gene: TRBV7-9; D gene: TRBD1; CDR3 DNA: TGTGCCAGCAGCTCGTACGCCGGGACAGGGCGGTTCCACGAGCAGTACTTC; CDR3 protein: CASSSYAGTGRFHEQYF
clone size: NA; J gene: TRBJ1-4; V gene: TRBV7-9; D gene: NA; CDR3 DNA: TGTGCCAGCAGCGCCCAACAGCCAACTAATGAAAAACTGTTTTTT; CDR3 protein: CASSAQQPTNEKLFF
clone size: NA; J gene: TRBJ2-2; V gene: TRBV9; D gene: NA; CDR3 DNA: TGTGCCAGCAGGCGGATAGCCGATAACACCGGGGAGCTGTTTTTT; CDR3 protein: CASRRIADNTGELFF
clone size: NA; J gene: TRBJ2-3; V gene: TRBV10-3; D gene: TRBD1; CDR3 DNA: TGTGCCATCAGTGAGTCTGGTAACAGGGGGACAGATACGCAGTATTTT; CDR3 protein: CAISESGNRGTDTQYF
clone size: NA; J gene: TRBJ2-2; V gene: TRBV6-5; D gene: NA; CDR3 DNA: TGTGCCAGCAGTTACCGGCGGGGTGCGGACACCGGGGAGCTGTTTTTT; CDR3 protein: CASSYRRGADTGELFF
clone size: once; J gene: TRBJ1-1; V gene: TRBV13; D gene: TRBD1; CDR3 DNA: TGTGCCAGCAGCTTACCACAGGGGAGCGACACTGAAGCTTTCTTT; CDR3 protein: CASSLPQGSDTEAFF
clone size: NA; J gene: TRBJ2-7; V gene: TRBV9; D gene: NA; CDR3 DNA: TGTGCCAGCAGCGTAACAGGGGGGGACGAGCAGTACTTC; CDR3 protein: CASSVTGGDEQYF
clone size: few; J gene: TRBJ1-1; V gene: TRBV5-1; D gene: NA; CDR3 DNA: TGCGCCAGCAGCCCAAGCAGGGGTACGTCCACTGAAGCTTTCTTT; CDR3 protein: CASSPSRGTSTEAFF
clone size: once; J gene: TRBJ2-7; V gene: TRBV4-1; D gene: TRBD1; CDR3 DNA: TGCGCCAGCAGCCAAGGGGACAGGTTCTACGAGCAGTACTTC; CDR3 protein: CASSQGDRFYEQYF
clone size: few; J gene: TRBJ1-6; V gene: TRBV6-4; D gene: TRBD1; CDR3 DNA: TGTGCCAGCAGCCCCGGGACAGCTAATTCACCCCTCCACTTT; CDR3 protein: CASSPGTANSPLHF
clone size: NA; J gene: TRBJ1-5; V gene: TRBV7-2; D gene: NA; CDR3 DNA: TGTGCCAGCAGCTTAGGAGGGGGGGCTCAGCCCCAGCATTTT; CDR3 protein: CASSLGGGAQPQHF
clone size: NA; J gene: TRBJ2-3; V gene: TRBV6-6; D gene: NA; CDR3 DNA: TGTGCCAGCATAGCGGCATTCACAGATACGCAGTATTTT; CDR3 protein: CASIAAFTDTQYF
clone size: NA; J gene: TRBJ2-7; V gene: TRBV10-3; D gene: TRBD2; CDR3 DNA: TGTGCCATCAGTGAGTCCGGGACTAGCGGGACTAGCTCCTACGAGCAGTACTTC; CDR3 protein: CAISESGTSGTSSYEQYF
clone size: NA; J gene: TRBJ2-7; V gene: TRBV7-2; D gene: TRBD1; CDR3 DNA: TGTGCCAGCAGCTTAAGGTGGACAGGGATGTACGAGCAGTACTTC; CDR3 protein: CASSLRWTGMYEQYF
clone size: NA; J gene: TRBJ2-1; V gene: TRBV7-6; D gene: TRBD1; CDR3 DNA: TGTGCCAGCACCGAAGGTCCCCGGGACAGACAAAATGAGCAGTTCTTC; CDR3 protein: CASTEGPRDRQNEQFF
clone size: once; J gene: TRBJ2-5; V gene: TRBV5-6; D gene: TRBD1; CDR3 DNA: TGTGCCAGCAGCTTGAGGGACAGCCAAGAGACCCAGTACTTC; CDR3 protein: CASSLRDSQETQYF
clone size: NA; J gene: TRBJ2-7; V gene: TRBV6-5; D gene: NA; CDR3 DNA: TGTGCCAGCAGTTACGACAGTAACTACGAGCAGTACTTC; CDR3 protein: CASSYDSNYEQYF
clone size: NA; J gene: TRBJ1-2; V gene: TRBV12-5; D gene: TRBD1; CDR3 DNA: TGTGCTAGTGGTCAAGGGACAGGGGAACTTCCCTCCTATGGCTACACCTTC; CDR3 protein: CASGQGTGELPSYGYTF
clone size: NA; J gene: TRBJ1-5; V gene: TRBV27; D gene: NA; CDR3 DNA: TGTGCCAGCAGTTTACTAGGGGTTGGGTATAGCAATCAGCCCCAGCATTTT; CDR3 protein: CASSLLGVGYSNQPQHF
clone size: NA; J gene: TRBJ2-7; V gene: TRBV5-1; D gene: NA; CDR3 DNA: TGCGCCAGCAGCTTAACAGGGTACGAGCAGTACTTC; CDR3 protein: CASSLTGYEQYF
clone size: NA; J gene: TRBJ1-1; V gene: TRBV2; D gene: NA; CDR3 DNA: TGTGCCAGCAGCCCGGGTAGCACTGAAGCTTTCTTT; CDR3 protein: CASSPGSTEAFF
clone size: NA; J gene: TRBJ2-1; V gene: TRBV7-9; D gene: NA; CDR3 DNA: TGTGCCAGCAGCTCCACTAGCACGTACAATGAGCAGTTCTTC; CDR3 protein: CASSSTSTYNEQFF
clone size: NA; J gene: TRBJ1-4; V gene: TRBV5-6; D gene: NA; CDR3 DNA: TGTGCCAGCAGCTTGGGACAGAATGAAAAACTGTTTTTT; CDR3 protein: CASSLGQNEKLFF
clone size: NA; J gene: TRBJ1-1; V gene: TRBV7-2; D gene: TRBD1; CDR3 DNA: TGTGCCAGCAGCTTAGGGACAGGGGAGCGAGCGAGGACTGAAGCTTTCTTT; CDR3 protein: CASSLGTGERARTEAFF
clone size: NA; J gene: TRBJ2-3; V gene: TRBV7-9; D gene: NA; CDR3 DNA: TGTGCCAGCATGGAGCTAGCAGATACGCAGTATTTT; CDR3 protein: CASMELADTQYF
clone size: NA; J gene: TRBJ1-4; V gene: TRBV9; D gene: TRBD1; CDR3 DNA: TGTGCCAGCAGCTTAGGACAGGGGGCTTTTGCAGAAAAACTGTTTTTT; CDR3 protein: CASSLGQGAFAEKLFF
clone size: NA; J gene: TRBJ1-4; V gene: TRBV7-9; D gene: NA; CDR3 DNA: TGTGCCAGCAGCTTGGATCGGGGGATAGGTGAAAAACTGTTTTTT; CDR3 protein: CASSLDRGIGEKLFF
clone size: once; J gene: TRBJ2-1; V gene: TRBV9; D gene: TRBD1; CDR3 DNA: TGTGCCAGCAGCGCTAGTCCGGGACAGGGGCTCCATGAGCAGTTCTTC; CDR3 protein: CASSASPGQGLHEQFF